These 26 T cell receptor beta chains were all obtained from the same sample, sequenced in a study of multiple sclerosis patients with progressive multifocal leukoencephalopathy. Indicated time point: time of PML onset. Sequencing used immunoSEQ multiplex PCR; TCRdb keeps in-frame clones, though not all of them. The data hold roughly 30,000 clones, with roughly 86% observed a single time. The sequences come from PBMCs, collected from a patient treated with natalizumab. The receptor source for this set is a woman aged 35 to 49 with progressive multifocal leukoencephalopathy.

This clone was observed a few times. The rearrangement uses TRBV25-1 and TRBJ1-2; perhaps TRBD1 as D (5 bases). Deletions cut 1 base from V and 4 bases from J, with 10 bases between. This CDR3 is built from 14 residues. CDR1 MGHDK and CDR2 SYGVNS come from the germline V gene. CDR3 bases: TGTGCCAGCAGTGAATCTGGCGGGGCCTATGGCTACACCTTC. Translating gives CASSESGGAYGYTF.

V gene TRBV5-6 combines with J gene TRBJ2-7, with unresolved D. The germline V gene encodes CDR1 SGHDT and CDR2 YYEEEE. The V end lost 1 base, the J end lost 5 bases, and 10 bases lay between the germline ends. This CDR3 region has 13 residues. DNA of the CDR3: TGTGCCAGCAGCTTGTTTGGGCCGGACGAGCAGTACTTC. It is translated as CASSLFGPDEQYF. The full variable domain, its missing parts supplied by reference TRBV5-6 and TRBJ2-7, is DAGVTQSPTHLIKTRGQQVTLRCSPKSGHDTVSWYQQALGQGPQFIFQYYEEEERQRGNFPDRFSGHQFPNYSSELNVNALLLGDSALYLCASSLFGPDEQYFGPGTRLTVT.

The chain has TRBV25-1 and TRBJ1-1, with a tentative D call TRBD1 (5 bases). CDR1 and CDR2 from the germline V gene are MGHDK and SYGVNS. V shed 3 bases and J shed 1 base, with 12 bases lying between them. The CDR3 totals 15 residues. The CDR3 region has the DNA TGTGCCAGCAGTGATCCGGGACGGGGGAACACTGAAGCTTTCTTT. Translated, it gives CASSDPGRGNTEAFF.

The rearrangement links TRBV27 to TRBJ2-2; D not certain. Trimming left V 0 bases short and J 6 bases short, with 8 bases between. There are 14 residues in the CDR3. Per germline, CDR1 MNHEY and CDR2 SMNVEV (reference sequence). CDR3 sequence: CASSLSKGAGELFF. DNA for the CDR3: TGTGCCAGCAGTTTATCGAAGGGCGCCGGGGAGCTGTTTTTT.

The gene calls are TRBV4-3 and TRBJ1-1; weak D call: TRBD1 (5 bases). CDR1 and CDR2 from the germline V gene are LGHNA and YSLEER. Trimming shortened V by 4 bases and J by 5 bases, and 17 bases separated the two germline ends. The CDR3 has 15 residues. The CDR3 region is CASSRGAGMGTEAFF. The DNA for the CDR3 is TGCGCCAGCAGCCGCGGGGCAGGGATGGGGACTGAAGCTTTCTTT.

The gene calls are TRBV6-1 and TRBJ1-4, with 7 bases identical to TRBD1. This CDR3 has 13 residues. The V segment lost 6 bases and the J segment 6 bases; nucleotides outside the gene matches: 4. Germline V gives CDR1 MNHNS, CDR2 SASEGT. This CDR3 is CASRGGGYEKLFF. CDR3 DNA sequence: TGTGCCAGCAGAGGAGGGGGCTATGAAAAACTGTTTTTT.

The genes are TRBV21-1 and TRBJ1-2; the table gives TRBD1 as D, unverified against the DNA. TRBV21-1 is designated a pseudogene. CDR3 length: 15 residues. CDR3 in amino acids: CASSKAQHRAYGYTF. DNA for the CDR3: TGTGCCAGCAGCAAAGCCCAGCACAGGGCGTATGGCTACACCTTC.

The rearrangement joins TRBV4-3 to TRBJ2-3; D not resolved. With 1 base removed from V and 4 bases from J, the gap between germline ends came to 15 bases. Germline V gives CDR1 LGHNA, CDR2 YSLEER. The CDR3 runs to 16 residues. The DNA for the CDR3 is TGCGCCAGCAGCCAAGGTCACCGAAAGGCCCCAGATACGCAGTATTTT. Encoded protein: CASSQGHRKAPDTQYF.

The chain couples TRBV6-5 to TRBJ1-6; D remains ambiguous. Trimming took off 4 bases at V and 7 bases at J, with 8 bases between the two ends. There are 13 residues in the CDR3. CDR1 and CDR2 (germline): MNHEY, SVGAGI. CDR3 nucleotide sequence: TGTGCCAGCAGTTTTCGGCAGAATTCACCCCTCCACTTT. Its translation: CASSFRQNSPLHF.

The genes are TRBV4-2 and TRBJ1-1; D is unresolved. Germline lookup yields CDR1 LGHNA and CDR2 YNFKEQ. The V and J ends lost 0 bases and 9 bases respectively, with 11 bases between them. The CDR3 loop spans 13 amino acids. This CDR3 reads CASSQEVGGKAFF. The CDR3 DNA sequence: TGTGCCAGCAGCCAAGAAGTGGGAGGAAAAGCTTTCTTT.

The CDR3 is CASSYTGTVNIEQYF. The DNA for the CDR3 is TGTGCCAGCAGTTACACCGGGACAGTTAATATCGAGCAGTACTTC. This chain joins TRBV6-6 and TRBJ2-7; 7 bases are shared with TRBD1. The CDR3 spans 15 residues. V gave up 2 bases and J gave up 6 bases; unmatched junction bases: 10. From germline, CDR1 is MNHNY and CDR2 SVGAGI (reference sequence).

V gene TRBV6-5 combines with J gene TRBJ1-1; D not resolved. The CDR3 contains 13 residues. The ends were cut back, 3 bases at V and 4 bases at J, with 9 bases in the middle. CDR1 is MNHEY, CDR2 SVGAGI, per germline. The CDR3 spells CASSYFESTEAFF. CDR3 DNA sequence: TGTGCCAGCAGTTATTTCGAGTCCACTGAAGCTTTCTTT.

V and J are TRBV7-9 and TRBJ2-1, with a weak D call TRBD2 (6 bases). The CDR3 consists of 15 residues. The V end lost 0 bases, the J end lost 3 bases, and 9 bases lay between the germline ends. Germline CDR1 reads SEHNR; CDR2 reads FQNEAQ (reference sequence). The CDR3 sequence is CASSLASGDYNEQFF. The CDR3 DNA reads as TGTGCCAGCAGCTTAGCTAGCGGAGACTACAATGAGCAGTTCTTC.

The V gene is TRBV7-9, the J gene TRBJ2-5; D gene unclear. The CDR3 sequence is 12 residues long. Germline-derived CDR1 and CDR2 are SEHNR and FQNEAQ (reference sequence). Trimming took off 1 base at V and 4 bases at J, with 4 bases between the two ends. CDR3 sequence (DNA): TGTGCCAGCAGCTTAGTAGGAGAGACCCAGTACTTC. Protein product: CASSLVGETQYF. Variable domain in full (rest from reference TRBV7-9 and TRBJ2-5): DTGVSQNPRHKITKRGQNVTFRCDPISEHNRLYWYRQTLGQGPEFLTYFQNEAQLEKSRLLSDRFSAERPKGSFSTLEIQRTEQGDSAMYLCASSLVGETQYFGPGTRLLVL.

This clone was observed a single time. The rearrangement uses TRBV7-2 and TRBJ1-1, with 10 nucleotides matching TRBD1. V shed 0 bases and J 0 bases; nucleotides not matched to a gene: 16. The germline CDR1 and CDR2 sequences are SGHTA and FQGNSA. The CDR3 totals 21 residues. The CDR3 sequence: CASSLAKRTGGFTDMNTEAFF. Here the CDR3 DNA reads TGTGCCAGCAGCTTAGCAAAGAGGACAGGGGGATTTACAGACATGAACACTGAAGCTTTCTTT.

The J gene is TRBJ2-2, the V gene TRBV13, with a weak D call TRBD1 (6 bases). Trimming pared 0 bases from V and 7 bases from J, leaving 12 bases between. The CDR3 consists of 15 residues. CDR1 PRHDT and CDR2 FYEKMQ come from the germline V gene (reference sequence). The CDR3 DNA reads as TGTGCCAGCAGCTTAGGAGTTGGGGGCGGCGGGGAGCTGTTTTTT. It specifies CASSLGVGGGGELFF.

The sample holds one count of this clone. The chain combines TRBV28 with TRBJ1-1; D is undetermined. Germline V CDR1 and CDR2: MDHEN, SYDVKM. The CDR3 covers 13 residues. The V and J ends lost 3 bases and 7 bases respectively, with 12 bases between them. DNA for the CDR3: TGTGCCAGCAGTTTCTACCCCAACGGTGAAGCTTTCTTT. As protein: CASSFYPNGEAFF.

The V call is TRBV5-1, the J call TRBJ2-3; maybe TRBD1 (5 bases). CDR1 and CDR2 (germline): SGHRS, YFSETQ. V shed 0 bases and J shed 6 bases, with 14 bases lying between them. This CDR3 has 15 residues. The CDR3 sequence is CASSLATVPRDTQYF. The DNA of the CDR3 is TGCGCCAGCAGCTTGGCGACAGTCCCAAGGGATACGCAGTATTTT.

The chain employs TRBV5-1 and TRBJ2-7; 11 bases are shared with TRBD2. V was clipped by 5 bases and J by 5 bases; unmatched bases: 9. CDR1 is SGHRS, CDR2 YFSETQ, per germline. The CDR3 spans 15 residues. CDR3 nucleotide sequence: TGCGCCAGCAGTGGGACTAGCGGCTTTCGGGACGAGCAGTACTTC. Translated: CASSGTSGFRDEQYF. The full variable domain, rest sourced from reference TRBV5-1 and TRBJ2-7, is KAGVTQTPRYLIKTRGQQVTLSCSPISGHRSVSWYQQTPGQGLQFLFEYFSETQRNKGNFPGRFSGRQFSNSRSEMNVSTLELGDSALYLCASSGTSGFRDEQYFGPGTRLTVT.

The sample holds one count of this clone. This sequence joins TRBV18 and TRBJ2-1; D remains unclear. This CDR3 has 12 residues. Germline V gives CDR1 KGHSH, CDR2 LQKENI. V gave up 1 base and J gave up 7 bases, with 5 bases separating them. CDR3 DNA: TGTGCCAGCTCACCACTCGAAAATGAGCAGTTCTTC. Amino acid sequence: CASSPLENEQFF. The full variable domain, rest sourced from reference TRBV18 and TRBJ2-1, is NAGVMQNPRHLVRRRGQEARLRCSPMKGHSHVYWYRQLPEEGLKFMVYLQKENIIDESGMPKERFSAEFPKEGPSILRIQQVVRGDSAAYFCASSPLENEQFFGPGTRLTVL.

The CDR3: CASSSRGLGDHQPQHF. CDR3 coding DNA: TGTGCCAGCAGCTCCCGGGGCCTGGGGGATCATCAGCCCCAGCATTTT. This chain joins TRBV7-2 and TRBJ1-5; perhaps TRBD1 as D (5 bases). Trimming left V 4 bases short and J 5 bases short, with 18 bases between. This CDR3 has 16 amino acids. Germline loops: CDR1 SGHTA, CDR2 FQGNSA. Full variable domain (missing parts from reference TRBV7-2 and TRBJ1-5): GAGVSQSPSNKVTEKGKDVELRCDPISGHTALYWYRQSLGQGLEFLIYFQGNSAPDKSGLPSDRFSAERTGGSVSTLTIQRTQQEDSAVYLCASSSRGLGDHQPQHFGDGTRLSIL.

The chain couples TRBV29-1 to TRBJ2-2, with 8 bases matching TRBD1. Germline V CDR1 and CDR2: SQVTM, ANQGSEA. The CDR3 is made up of 16 amino acids. With 7 bases clipped from V and 0 bases from J, the junction kept 10 bases outside the gene matches. The CDR3 here is CSGTRGTGPNTGELFF. The CDR3 DNA follows: TGCAGCGGAACGAGAGGGACAGGACCGAACACCGGGGAGCTGTTTTTT.

This chain links TRBV6-6 with TRBJ2-7; maybe TRBD2 (6 bases). Germline CDR1 is MNHNY and CDR2 is SVGAGI (reference sequence). Trimming removed 7 bases at V and 0 bases at J, with 16 bases between. The CDR3 extends over 15 amino acids. The CDR3 DNA is TGTGCCAGCAACCTGGGGGGTTTCATCTCCTACGAGCAGTACTTC. Translating gives CASNLGGFISYEQYF.

V usage is TRBV9 and J usage is TRBJ2-2, with 11 bases that match TRBD2. CDR3 length: 17 residues. V trimming: 1 base; J trimming: 0 bases; junction bases outside the gene matches: 2. CDR1 is SGDLS and CDR2 is YYNGEE in the germline V gene. The CDR3 region has the DNA TGTGCCAGCAGCGTACTAGCGGGAGGAACGAACACCGGGGAGCTGTTTTTT. Amino acids: CASSVLAGGTNTGELFF.

The rearrangement uses TRBV30 and TRBJ1-6; D is uncertain. Trimming stripped 3 bases from V and 5 bases from J, with 5 bases between. Germline V gives CDR1 GTSNPN, CDR2 SVGIG (reference sequence). The CDR3 has 12 residues. The DNA for the CDR3 is TGTGCCTGGAGAAGGGATAATTCACCCCTCCACTTT. It encodes CAWRRDNSPLHF.

J is TRBJ2-5 and V is TRBV12-5; the D call may be TRBD1 or TRBD2 (5 bases each). The CDR3 contains 14 residues. V lost 5 bases and J lost 2, with 12 bases in between. CDR1 LGHNT and CDR2 FRNRAP come from the germline V gene. CDR3 in amino acids: CASGGGARQETQYF. For the CDR3, the DNA is TGTGCTAGTGGTGGGGGTGCAAGACAAGAGACCCAGTACTTC. Full variable domain (missing parts from reference TRBV12-5 and TRBJ2-5): DARVTQTPRHKVTEMGQEVTMRCQPILGHNTVFWYRQTMMQGLELLAYFRNRAPLDDSGMPKDRFSAEMPDATLATLKIQPSEPRDSAVYFCASGGGARQETQYFGPGTRLLVL.